This T cell receptor (beta chain) was sequenced for a study of CD8 T cells in Susac syndrome (dated by TCRdb to the late 2010s). Broadly, across the study: Of the Susac syndrome patients who were sequenced, roughly 8 were in clinical remission while six had clinically active disease. Susac syndrome patients were therapy-naive, on corticosteroids (some also receiving IVIg), or on IVIg alone at blood withdrawal. Repertoire sequencing was used to test whether CD8+ T cell activation and differentiation in Susac syndrome was antigen driven. The study compared CD8+ T cell repertoire clonality among about a dozen healthy donors, roughly 14 Susac syndrome patients and fewer than 19 multiple sclerosis patients.

RNA was extracted using the RNeasy kit, and roughly 0.45 to 1 ug of the RNA was reverse transcribed with random hexamers. The immunoSEQ multiplex PCR assay, covering 54 Vbeta and 13 Jbeta segments, was used to amplify TCR beta CDR3 regions. PCR amplification bias was corrected using a synthetic template baseline for primer optimization and computational correction. The published analysis was carried out like this. Reads were annotated to V, D and J genes per IMGT and analyzed with immunoSEQ Analyzer, keeping only productive sequences. Clonality was computed as one minus Shannon entropy normalized by log2 of the number of productive unique sequences. For each patient and control, public and private clones were evaluated within the 100 most prevalent clones. Clones were defined as Susac-specific when absent from the healthy and MS cohorts, from 1,000 to 1,100 published viral clones and from other ImmuneACCESS disease sequences. TCRdb reworked the public reads: Q25 trimming with fastp, MiXCR clone assembly, productive beta chains retained. Each record represents a unique CDR3 protein, reported with the most common genes and DNA among its rows. The V and J calls, along with clone size, are taken from TCRdb and not from the paper's own processing. The sample table shows about 140,000 distinct CDR3 sequences, and 95% are seen once. The ten largest clones add up to approximately 0.18% of the sample.

High-throughput TCR beta sequencing profiled peripheral blood CD8+ and CD4+ T cells from healthy donors, Susac syndrome patients and multiple sclerosis patients. Recently defined diagnostic criteria for definite or probable disease were met by the Susac syndrome patients. Bulk CD8+ and CD4+ T cells were purified by magnetic negative isolation, while CD8+ TEMRA cells were enriched using FACS. Blood was collected in EDTA tubes and processed within 24 hours, with PBMCs isolated through density gradient centrifugation. PBMCs intended for TCR sequencing were frozen in liquid nitrogen and were later thawed in a 37 degrees C water bath. The sorted or isolated CD4+, CD8+ and CD8+ TEMRA cells reached a purity of at least 90%. What the research found in general, with its limitations: Clonal expansion was seen in Susac syndrome CD8+ repertoires, peaking in CD8+ TEMRA cells and being greater in clinically active patients than in remitting ones. Looking at Susac-specific public clones, the researchers identified about 15 in the total CD8+ repertoire and five or six in the CD8+ TEMRA repertoire. The number of individuals in the TCR sequencing and HLA analysis was acknowledged as relatively small.

V lost 2 bases and J lost 0 bases, and the count of bases not matched to a germline gene is 4. CDR1 GTSNPN and CDR2 SVGIG are derived from the germline V gene (reference sequence). Spanning cysteine to phenylalanine, the CDR3 consists of 16 amino acids. Of all the DNA, just the CDR3 is kept, 48 bases in frame from base 1. The count of this clonotype is one. Its antigen has not been determined. Per-nucleotide qualities are absent, and no much larger clonotype sits a single base away. One read provides weak support. Sequenced material: CD8+ T cells from PBMCs. The sequence was collected from a human donor with Susac syndrome. The V gene is TRBV30 and the J gene is TRBJ2-2, and TRBD2 matches 9 of the central bases. The nucleotide sequence reads TGTGCCTGGAGTCCGCTAGCGGGGACGAACACCGGGGAGCTGTTTTTT. Its protein is CAWSPLAGTNTGELFF.